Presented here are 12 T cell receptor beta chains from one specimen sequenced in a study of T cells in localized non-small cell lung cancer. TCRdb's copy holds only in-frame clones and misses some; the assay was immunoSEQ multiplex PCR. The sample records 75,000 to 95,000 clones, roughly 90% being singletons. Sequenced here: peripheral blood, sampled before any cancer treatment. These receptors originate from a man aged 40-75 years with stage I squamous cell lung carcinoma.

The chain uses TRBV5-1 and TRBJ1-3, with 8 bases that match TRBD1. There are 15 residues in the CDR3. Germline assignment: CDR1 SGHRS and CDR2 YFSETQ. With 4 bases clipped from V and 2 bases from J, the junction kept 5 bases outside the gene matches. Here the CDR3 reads CASSLPGGTGNTIYF. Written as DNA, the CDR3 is TGCGCCAGCAGCCTACCAGGGGGCACTGGAAACACCATATATTTT.

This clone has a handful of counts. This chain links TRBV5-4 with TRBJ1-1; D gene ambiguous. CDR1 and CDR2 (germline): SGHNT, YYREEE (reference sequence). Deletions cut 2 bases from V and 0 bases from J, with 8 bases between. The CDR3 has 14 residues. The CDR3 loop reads CASSFGRMNTEAFF. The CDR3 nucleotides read TGTGCCAGCAGCTTCGGACGGATGAACACTGAAGCTTTCTTT.

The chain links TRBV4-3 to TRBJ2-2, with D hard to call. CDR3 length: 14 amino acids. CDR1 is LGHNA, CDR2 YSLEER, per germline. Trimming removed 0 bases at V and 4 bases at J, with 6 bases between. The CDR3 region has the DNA TGCGCCAGCAGCCAAGAAGGCGGCACCGGGGAGCTGTTTTTT. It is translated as CASSQEGGTGELFF.

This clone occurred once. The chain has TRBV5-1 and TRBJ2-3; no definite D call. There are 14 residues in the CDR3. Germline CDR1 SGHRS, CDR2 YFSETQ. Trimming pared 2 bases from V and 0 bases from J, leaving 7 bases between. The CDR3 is CASSFQASTDTQYF. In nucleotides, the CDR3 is TGCGCCAGCAGCTTCCAGGCTAGCACAGATACGCAGTATTTT.

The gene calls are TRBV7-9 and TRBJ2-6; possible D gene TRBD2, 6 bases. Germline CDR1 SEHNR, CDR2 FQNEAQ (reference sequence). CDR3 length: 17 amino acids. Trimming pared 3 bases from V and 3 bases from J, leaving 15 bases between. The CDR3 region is CASSFGRGILGANVLTF. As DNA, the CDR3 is TGTGCCAGCAGCTTTGGCCGGGGGATCCTTGGGGCCAACGTCCTGACTTTC. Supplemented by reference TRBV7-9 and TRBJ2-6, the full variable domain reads DTGVSQNPRHKITKRGQNVTFRCDPISEHNRLYWYRQTLGQGPEFLTYFQNEAQLEKSRLLSDRFSAERPKGSFSTLEIQRTEQGDSAMYLCASSFGRGILGANVLTFGAGSRLTVL.

The CDR3 is CASQTGQGINSPLHF. The CDR3 DNA sequence: TGTGCCAGCCAAACCGGACAGGGGATTAATTCACCCCTCCACTTT. The chain links TRBV6-6 to TRBJ1-6; TRBD1 aligns across 9 bases. V lost 8 bases, J lost 6 bases, and 8 bases stayed unmatched. The CDR3 runs to 15 residues. CDR1 MNHNY and CDR2 SVGAGI come from the germline V gene (reference sequence).

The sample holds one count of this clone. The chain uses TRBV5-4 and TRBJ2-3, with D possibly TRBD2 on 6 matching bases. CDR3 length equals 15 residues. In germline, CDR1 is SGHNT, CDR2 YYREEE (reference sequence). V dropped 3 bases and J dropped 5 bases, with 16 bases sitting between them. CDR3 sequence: CASSYGTPVGDTQYF. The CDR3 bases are TGTGCCAGCAGCTACGGGACTCCTGTAGGAGATACGCAGTATTTT.

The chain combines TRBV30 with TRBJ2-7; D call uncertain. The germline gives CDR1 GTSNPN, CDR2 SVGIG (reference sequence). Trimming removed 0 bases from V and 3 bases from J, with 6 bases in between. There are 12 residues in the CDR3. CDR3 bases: TGTGCCTGGAGTGTAAAGGGCTACGAGCAGTACTTC. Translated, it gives CAWSVKGYEQYF.

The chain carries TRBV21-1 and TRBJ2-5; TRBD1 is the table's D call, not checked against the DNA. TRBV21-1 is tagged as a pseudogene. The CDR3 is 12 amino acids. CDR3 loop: CAPPQNQETQYF. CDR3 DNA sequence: TGCGCCCCTCCCCAGAACCAAGAGACCCAGTACTTC.

CDR3 coding DNA: TGTGCCAGCAGCTTCTACACAGATACGCAGTATTTT. Its protein is CASSFYTDTQYF. The V and J genes are TRBV11-3 and TRBJ2-3, with D uncertain. CDR1 is SGHNT and CDR2 is YENEEA in the germline V gene. V was trimmed by 3 bases and J by 2 bases, leaving 3 bases between them. CDR3 length: 12 amino acids.

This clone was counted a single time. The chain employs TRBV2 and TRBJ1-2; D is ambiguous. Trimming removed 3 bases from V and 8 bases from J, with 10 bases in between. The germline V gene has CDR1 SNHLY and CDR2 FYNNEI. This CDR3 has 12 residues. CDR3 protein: CASSDNRRGYTF. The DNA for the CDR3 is TGTGCCAGCAGTGATAATCGGAGGGGCTACACCTTC.

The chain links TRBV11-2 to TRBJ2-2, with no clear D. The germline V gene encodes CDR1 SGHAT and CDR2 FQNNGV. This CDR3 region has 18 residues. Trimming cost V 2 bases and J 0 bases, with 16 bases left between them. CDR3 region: CASSLTRALFSNTGELFF. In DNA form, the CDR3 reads TGTGCCAGCAGCTTAACAAGGGCCCTATTCTCGAACACCGGGGAGCTGTTTTTT.